The clone carrying this T cell receptor (beta chain) was seen more than once but under ten times. Antigen: not known. The germline gives CDR1 MNHEY, CDR2 SMNVEV (reference sequence). This CDR3 comprises 14 residues. V gave up 3 bases and J gave up 2 bases, with 9 bases separating them. This sample is part of a study of T-cell memory formation after mild COVID-19. Looking at the study overall: Largely donor-specific TCR clusters were found.

MiXCR, run by TCRdb on the 5' RACE reads, gives a single entry per CDR3 protein. The table shows fewer than 550,000 distinct CDR3 sequences, with around 19% occurring only once. The study, taken as a whole, reports: While clones contracting from day 15 to 85 were balanced between CD4 and CD8, later expanders leaned CD4+. Pre-infection memory contained some responding clones, which suggested that cross-reactive memory had joined.

The TCR sequence derives from an adult woman who had mild COVID-19 (a few samples of this study predate the infection). Cell type and time point are not known. This chain joins TRBV27 and TRBJ2-3; tentative D call: TRBD2 (5 bases). The sequencing input was PBMCs or a T cell subset sorted from them (not recorded which). The CDR3 here is CASSLRGITDTQYF. In DNA, the CDR3 is TGTGCCAGCAGTTTGAGAGGGATCACAGATACGCAGTATTTT.